The rows below give T cell receptor beta chains drawn from one sample of a study of brain metastases from non-small cell lung cancer. The protocol was immunoSEQ multiplex PCR, while the TCRdb copy is restricted to in-frame clones and leaves out a portion. The sample lists about 4,200 clones, about nine tenths occurring once. Sample: primary lung tumor tissue. The origin of the receptors is a donor aged 40 or over with non-small cell lung cancer. Both conserved end residues are part of each CDR3. D genes are given only for firm matches. Rows give clone size only sometimes, using once, few, many, or a class for an expanded clone.

>TRBJ1-1|TRBV11-1|NA|NA
TGTGCCAGCAGCTTACGCCCGTTATCGGCTGAAGCTTTCTTT
CASSLRPLSAEAFF
>TRBJ2-6|TRBV19|NA|NA
TGTGCCAGTATGCAGGGGACCTCCTCTGGGGCCAACGTCCTGACTTTC
CASMQGTSSGANVLTF
>TRBJ2-5|TRBV24-1|TRBD2|NA
TGTGCCACCAGGTCGACTAGCGGGAGTCCCCAGTACTTC
CATRSTSGSPQYF
>TRBJ2-2|TRBV6-2/TRBV6-3|NA|once
TGTGCCAGCAGCATACGGACCGGGAGCGGCACCGGGGAGCTGTTTTTT
CASSIRTGSGTGELFF
>TRBJ2-2|TRBV28|NA|NA
TGTGCCAGCATCCACTCAGGAGCGAACACCGGGGAGCTATTTTTT
CASIHSGANTGELFF
>TRBJ2-1|TRBV30|TRBD1|NA
TGTGCCTGGAGTTCCCTCCGGGACAGGGACTACAATGAGCAGTTCTTC
CAWSSLRDRDYNEQFF
>TRBJ2-7|TRBV12-2|NA|NA
TGTGCAAGTCGCTTAGCGTACGTTTTAGGTTCGGCAGCCGGAGCCTACGAGCAGTACTTC
CASRLAYVLGSAAGAYEQYF
>TRBJ2-3|TRBV5-1|TRBD1|NA
TGCGCCAGCAGGGGGGACAGGGTGACAGATACGCAGTATTTT
CASRGDRVTDTQYF
>TRBJ1-2|TRBV6-5|NA|NA
TGTGCCAGCACCGGGACGGCGTGGGGCTACACCTTC
CASTGTAWGYTF
>TRBJ2-5|TRBV12-3/TRBV12-4|NA|NA
TGTGCCAGCAGTTTCATGGCTACAGAGACCCAGTACTTC
CASSFMATETQYF
>TRBJ2-5|TRBV19|NA|NA
TGTGCCAGTAGTATCACGGCCGCCTCCCAAGAGACCCAGTACTTC
CASSITAASQETQYF
>TRBJ2-2|TRBV12-3/TRBV12-4|NA|once
TGTGCCAGCAGTTTTCGGAACACCGGGGAGTTGTTTTTT
CASSFRNTGELFF
>TRBJ1-2|TRBV28|NA|NA
TGTGCCAGCAGTTTGGCGGACAGTTATGGCTACACCTTC
CASSLADSYGYTF
>TRBJ2-1|TRBV7-2|TRBD1|NA
TGTGCCAGCAGCCCGGACAGGGGGCTGTACAATGAGCAGTTCTTC
CASSPDRGLYNEQFF
>TRBJ2-1|TRBV19|NA|NA
TGTGCCAGTAGGGGGGATCACAATGAGCAGTTCTTC
CASRGDHNEQFF
>TRBJ2-2|TRBV5-4|NA|few
TGTGCCAGCAGCTTGGCGGGACCAGACACCGGGGAGCTGTTTTTT
CASSLAGPDTGELFF
>TRBJ1-5|TRBV6-5|NA|NA
TGTGCCAGCAGTACCCCCCTGGGGCCCCAGCATTTT
CASSTPLGPQHF
>TRBJ2-3|TRBV5-8|NA|NA
TGTGCCAGCAGCTTGGGGAAGTGGGGCACAGATACGCAATATTTT
CASSLGKWGTDTQYF
>TRBJ1-4|TRBV14|NA|NA
TGTGCCAGCAGCCAAGCCGTCGGCTGGAATGAAAAACTGTTTTTT
CASSQAVGWNEKLFF
>TRBJ2-7|TRBV3-1/TRBV3-2|TRBD2|NA
TGTGCCAGCAGCCGGGCGGGAGCCGCCTACGAGCAGTACTTC
CASSRAGAAYEQYF
>TRBJ2-2|TRBV7-2|NA|NA
TGTGCCAGCAGCTTAGTAGGTGACGCCACCAACACCGGGGAGCTGTTTTTT
CASSLVGDATNTGELFF
>TRBJ2-5|TRBV28|TRBD1|NA
TGTGCCAGCACCCTCGGAGGACAGGGGGCCGGCGAGACCCAGTACTTC
CASTLGGQGAGETQYF
>TRBJ2-7|TRBV9|TRBD2|NA
TGTGCCAGCAGCCTTGCCGGGGGGAGCTACGAGCAGTACTTC
CASSLAGGSYEQYF
>TRBJ1-3|TRBV19|TRBD1|NA
TGTGCGAGTGGGGGGACAGGGACTATCTCTGGAAACACCATATATTTT
CASGGTGTISGNTIYF
>TRBJ1-6|TRBV30|TRBD1|NA
TGTGCCTGGAAGGACAGGGGGTCCTCCTTTTCACCCCTCCACTTT
CAWKDRGSSFSPLHF
>TRBJ2-1|TRBV5-1|NA|once
TGCGCCAGCAGCTTGGTCTTCCCGGGGAAGCAAAATGAGCAGTTCTTC
CASSLVFPGKQNEQFF
>TRBJ2-5|TRBV15|NA|NA
TGTGCCACCAGCAGAGGCCTAGCGAATCAAGAGACCCAGTACTTC
CATSRGLANQETQYF
>TRBJ1-5|TRBV5-6|TRBD1|NA
TGTGCCAGCAGCACCCAGACAGGGGGCTCTGGCAATCAGCCCCAGCATTTT
CASSTQTGGSGNQPQHF
>TRBJ2-7|TRBV19|NA|few
TGTGCCAGTAGTATTCCCGGAGGGAGGTACGAGCAGTACTTC
CASSIPGGRYEQYF
>TRBJ1-2|TRBV7-8|NA|NA
TGTGCCAGCAGCTACCGACAGGCCTCCGGTGGCTACACCTTC
CASSYRQASGGYTF
>TRBJ2-2|TRBV10-2|NA|NA
TGCGCCAGCAGTGAGATAGGGGGTAGGAACACCGGGGAGCTGTTTTTT
CASSEIGGRNTGELFF
>TRBJ2-3|TRBV4-2|NA|NA
TGTGCCAGCAGCCAAGAAGGGGCACCCCGCACAGATACGCAGTATTTT
CASSQEGAPRTDTQYF
>TRBJ1-2|TRBV6-2/TRBV6-3|TRBD1|NA
TGTGCCAGTAGCGACAGGGTCAACTATGGCTACACCTTC
CASSDRVNYGYTF
>TRBJ2-5|TRBV10-1|NA|NA
TGCGCCAGCAGTAGTACCGGGGCACAAGAGACCCAGTACTTC
CASSSTGAQETQYF
>TRBJ2-7|TRBV18|TRBD2|NA
TGTGCCAGCTCGCCGGGACTAGCGGGAGCACGCTACGAGCAGTACTTC
CASSPGLAGARYEQYF
>TRBJ2-1|TRBV2|NA|NA
TGTGCCAGCAGTGAGGTGCAGGAGGGGGAGCAGTTCTTC
CASSEVQEGEQFF
>TRBJ2-1|TRBV11-3|NA|NA
TGTGCCAGCAGCTTAGGCGACCTAGGGTACAATGAGCAGTTCTTC
CASSLGDLGYNEQFF
>TRBJ2-3|TRBV6-6|TRBD2|NA
TGTGCCAGCAGTTACTCGGTGGCGGGAGGCTCGGATACGCAGTATTTT
CASSYSVAGGSDTQYF
>TRBJ1-1|TRBV28|NA|NA
TGTGCCAGCAAGGGGGGCGCGAACACTGAAGCTTTCTTT
CASKGGANTEAFF
>TRBJ1-3|TRBV5-6|NA|NA
TGTGCCAGCAGCTGGGGCCCCTTAGGCAGTTCTGGATCTGGAAACACCATATATTTT
CASSWGPLGSSGSGNTIYF
>TRBJ1-1|TRBV10-3|NA|NA
TGTGCCATCAGTGACCGGCACTCAAGGAGAACCATGAACACTGAAGCTTTCTTT
CAISDRHSRRTMNTEAFF
>TRBJ2-2|TRBV28|TRBD2|NA
TGTGCCAGCAACAACGTCGTTACTAGCGGGAGAGCCGGGGAGCTGTTTTTT
CASNNVVTSGRAGELFF
>TRBJ2-3|TRBV7-3|TRBD1|NA
TGTGCCAGCAGCTTAACCTGGCGGGGACAGGGGGGTACTCGCAGTGCTAGCACAGATACGCAGTATTTT
CASSLTWRGQGGTRSASTDTQYF